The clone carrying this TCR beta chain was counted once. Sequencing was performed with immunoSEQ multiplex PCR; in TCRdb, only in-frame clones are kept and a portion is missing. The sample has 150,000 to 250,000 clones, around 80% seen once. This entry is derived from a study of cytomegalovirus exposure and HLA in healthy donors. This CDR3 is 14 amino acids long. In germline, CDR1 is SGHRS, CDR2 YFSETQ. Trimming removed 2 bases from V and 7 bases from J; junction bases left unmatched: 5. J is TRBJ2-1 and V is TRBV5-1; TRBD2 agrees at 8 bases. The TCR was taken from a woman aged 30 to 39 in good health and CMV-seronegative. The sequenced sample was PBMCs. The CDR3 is CASSLNGGANEQFF. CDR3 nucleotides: TGCGCCAGCAGCTTAAACGGGGGGGCTAATGAGCAGTTCTTC.